These 32 T cell receptor beta chains share one sample of origin, sequenced in a study of blood T cell repertoires in COVID-19. Sequenced by immunoSEQ multiplex PCR; TCRdb stores in-frame clones only, minus some. The sample contains about 230,000 clones, roughly nine tenths of which appear only once. The sample was PBMCs or T cells enriched from blood (not recorded which). All receptors come from a man aged 30 to 45 who had recovered from COVID-19.

The chain is built from TRBV24-1 and TRBJ1-1; perhaps TRBD1 as D (6 bases). Deletions cut 8 bases from V and 8 bases from J, with 32 bases between. The germline V gene has CDR1 KGHDR and CDR2 SFDVKD. The CDR3 is made up of 18 amino acids. The CDR3 region has the DNA TGTGCCACCACTCCCGAGGGACACCCTTTCCATCCGGGTAAAGAAGCTTTCTTT. This translates into CATTPEGHPFHPGKEAFF.

About this clone itself: The junction and the germline gene differ at one end; a read error may be behind it. The chain employs TRBV18 and TRBJ1-1; D is unclear. The V gene's germline CDR1 is KGHSH and CDR2 LQKENI. The CDR3 runs 13 residues. The DNA of the CDR3 is TGTGCCAGCTCTCCACTTGACCAGGCCGGAGCTTTCTTT. Residues: CASSPLDQAGAFF.

The chain combines TRBV4-1 with TRBJ1-3; 7 bases agree with TRBD1. The CDR3 is 17 residues long. The J segment lost 2 bases and the V segment lost 1 base, leaving 8 bases of the junction unmatched. The germline CDR1 and CDR2 sequences are MGHRA and YSYEKL. The CDR3 coding sequence is TGCGCCAGCAGCCAAGGGATAGGCAGGGGGGCTGGAAACACCATATATTTT. Translated: CASSQGIGRGAGNTIYF.

The V and J genes are TRBV2 and TRBJ1-5; D not certain. CDR3 length: 14 amino acids. CDR1 is SNHLY and CDR2 is FYNNEI in the germline V gene. The V and J ends lost 1 base and 2 bases respectively, with 6 bases between them. The CDR3, as DNA: TGTGCCAGCAGTGAAGTGGGCCGCAATCAGCCCCAGCATTTT. The encoded protein is CASSEVGRNQPQHF.

This clone has more than one count but fewer than ten. V and J are TRBV6-5 and TRBJ2-7; D possibly corresponds to TRBD2 (6 bases). Germline CDR1 and CDR2: MNHEY and SVGAGI. The CDR3 covers 14 residues. V was cut by 1 base and J by 5 bases, with 12 bases left in between. The CDR3 protein is CASSYYASANEQYF. The DNA of the CDR3 is TGTGCCAGCAGTTACTATGCTAGCGCCAACGAGCAGTACTTC.

The rearrangement links TRBV2 to TRBJ1-2; possible D gene TRBD1, 6 bases. Germline loops: CDR1 SNHLY, CDR2 FYNNEI. The CDR3 extends over 14 amino acids. V was shortened by 6 bases and J by 0 bases, with 11 bases between the two germline ends. The CDR3 reads CASRGHAANYGYTF. The CDR3, as DNA: TGTGCCAGCAGGGGACATGCAGCTAACTATGGCTACACCTTC. The variable domain in full, with the rest retrieved from reference TRBV2 and TRBJ1-2, is EPEVTQTPSHQVTQMGQEVILRCVPISNHLYFYWYRQILGQKVEFLVSFYNNEISEKSEIFDDQFSVERPDGSNFTLKIRSTKLEDSAMYFCASRGHAANYGYTFGSGTRLTVV.

The chain carries TRBV24-1 and TRBJ2-1; 8 positions agree with TRBD1. Germline V CDR1 and CDR2: KGHDR, SFDVKD. CDR3 size: 15 residues. J lost 7 bases, V lost 5 bases, and 9 bases had no gene match. In DNA, the CDR3 is TGTGCCACCAGTGCGAATCAGGGGGCTGGAAATGAGCAGTTCTTC. Its protein is CATSANQGAGNEQFF.

V gene TRBV7-2 combines with J gene TRBJ1-6, with D uncertain. Germline CDR1 and CDR2: SGHTA and FQGNSA. This CDR3 region has 18 residues. With 5 bases removed from V and 9 bases from J, the gap between germline ends came to 26 bases. This CDR3 is CASSPRRRPGRLFSPLHF. The DNA for the CDR3 is TGTGCCAGCAGCCCGCGGCGGAGACCCGGGAGGTTGTTTTCACCCCTCCACTTT.

The gene calls are TRBV18 and TRBJ2-1, with a possible D match to TRBD1 (6 bases). Trimming stripped 3 bases from V and 8 bases from J, with 14 bases between. The CDR3 contains 14 residues. The germline gives CDR1 KGHSH, CDR2 LQKENI. DNA for the CDR3: TGTGCCAGCTCACCTTTCGCCCCAGGGGATGAGCAGTTCTTC. This codes for CASSPFAPGDEQFF.

This clone showed up just a few times. The V call is TRBV3-1 (or the pseudogene TRBV3-2), the J call TRBJ2-7, with TRBD1 identical over 12 bases. The CDR3 consists of 16 residues. The V gene end was trimmed by 5 bases and the J gene end by 5 bases; junction bases not matched to a gene: 10. In germline, CDR1 is LGHDT, CDR2 YNNKEL (reference sequence). CDR3 in amino acids: CASSSRDRGPIHEQYF. The CDR3 DNA follows: TGTGCCAGCAGCAGTAGGGACAGGGGGCCTATCCACGAGCAGTACTTC.

The V call is TRBV27, the J call TRBJ1-5; D is possibly TRBD1 (5 bases). Deletions cut 2 bases from V and 0 bases from J, with 5 bases between. Per germline, CDR1 MNHEY and CDR2 SMNVEV (reference sequence). The CDR3 runs to 14 residues. CDR3 residues: CASSLGHSNQPQHF. DNA of the CDR3: TGTGCCAGCAGTTTAGGACATAGCAATCAGCCCCAGCATTTT.

This chain joins TRBV12-3 or TRBV12-4 and TRBJ1-2, with D possibly being TRBD1 (5 bases). With 4 bases removed from V and 7 bases from J, the gap between germline ends came to 7 bases. This CDR3 spans 11 amino acids. As DNA, the CDR3 is TGTGCCAGCAGTTCAGGGTTTGGCTACACCTTC. It is translated as CASSSGFGYTF.

This clone was recorded only once. This chain joins TRBV6-5 and TRBJ1-3; a possible D gene is TRBD1 (5 bases). Germline lookup yields CDR1 MNHEY and CDR2 SVGAGI. The CDR3 runs 15 residues. The V end was cut by 0 bases, the J end by 9 bases, with 15 bases between. The CDR3 reads CASSYSAGIRTTIYF. CDR3 coding DNA: TGTGCCAGCAGTTACTCGGCAGGGATTCGTACCACCATATATTTT.

This chain uses TRBV28 with TRBJ2-3, with D possibly TRBD2 on 5 matching bases. V shed 6 bases and J shed 0 bases, with 7 bases lying between them. Germline V CDR1 and CDR2: MDHEN, SYDVKM. The CDR3 totals 13 residues. CDR3 sequence reads: CASSPSSTDTQYF. For the CDR3, the DNA is TGTGCCAGCAGCCCTAGCAGCACAGATACGCAGTATTTT.

The chain has TRBV28 and TRBJ2-7, with D perhaps matching TRBD2 (5 bases). The CDR3 contains 13 residues. The germline V gene has CDR1 MDHEN and CDR2 SYDVKM. The CDR3: CACSSGSPYEQYF. CDR3 nucleotide sequence: TGTGCTTGCTCAAGCGGTTCCCCCTACGAGCAGTACTTC.

The chain joins TRBV28 to TRBJ1-3, with D tentatively TRBD1 (6 bases). CDR1 and CDR2 (germline): MDHEN, SYDVKM. V was trimmed by 3 bases and J by 3 bases, leaving 9 bases between them. CDR3 length: 14 amino acids. CDR3 bases: TGTGCCAGCAGTTTGGGCAGGGGTGGAAACACCATATATTTT. Protein sequence: CASSLGRGGNTIYF.

This chain joins TRBV14 and TRBJ1-2; 7 bases map to TRBD1. V was pared by 1 base and J by 3 bases, with 2 bases of the junction left unmatched. The CDR3 extends over 14 amino acids. Germline V CDR1 and CDR2: SGHDN, FVKESK. The CDR3 DNA reads as TGTGCCAGCAGCCAAGGACAGGGTGACTATGGCTACACCTTC. Amino acids: CASSQGQGDYGYTF. The variable domain in full, with the rest retrieved from reference TRBV14 and TRBJ1-2, is EAGVTQFPSHSVIEKGQTVTLRCDPISGHDNLYWYRRVMGKEIKFLLHFVKESKQDESGMPNNRFLAERTGGTYSTLKVQPAELEDSGVYFCASSQGQGDYGYTFGSGTRLTVV.

The genes are TRBV28 and TRBJ1-6, with D possibly matching TRBD1 (5 bases). CDR3 size: 16 residues. Germline lookup yields CDR1 MDHEN and CDR2 SYDVKM. Trimming left V 1 base short and J 3 bases short, with 10 bases between. CDR3 DNA sequence: TGTGCCAGCAGTTTATTCGGCCAGGGCTATAATTCACCCCTCCACTTT. Its protein is CASSLFGQGYNSPLHF.

J is TRBJ2-1 and V is TRBV9; 11 positions match TRBD2. The CDR3 spans 15 residues. CDR1 is SGDLS and CDR2 is YYNGEE in the germline V gene. Trimming removed 6 bases from V and 8 bases from J; junction bases left unmatched: 10. CDR3 DNA sequence: TGTGCCAGCACCCGTTCTAGCGGGAGGTCGGATGAGCAGTTCTTC. Translation: CASTRSSGRSDEQFF.

The chain joins TRBV5-8 to TRBJ1-5, with TRBD1 matching over 8 bases. This CDR3 has 18 residues. Germline lookup yields CDR1 SGHTS and CDR2 YDEGEE. V shed 0 bases and J 0 bases; nucleotides not matched to a gene: 8. CDR3 sequence (DNA): TGTGCCAGCAGCTTGGGCCGCCGGACAGGGTTTAGCAATCAGCCCCAGCATTTT. As protein: CASSLGRRTGFSNQPQHF. Looking up the rest from reference TRBV5-8 and TRBJ1-5 gives the full variable domain: EAGVTQSPTHLIKTRGQQATLRCSPISGHTSVYWYQQALGLGLQFLLWYDEGEERNRGNFPPRFSGRQFPNYSSELNVNALELEDSALYLCASSLGRRTGFSNQPQHFGDGTRLSIL.

This clone was seen only once. This chain links TRBV7-9 with TRBJ2-3; 7 nucleotides agree with TRBD2. The germline gives CDR1 SEHNR, CDR2 FQNEAQ (reference sequence). V was clipped by 8 bases and J by 5 bases; unmatched bases: 7. The CDR3 has 13 residues. The CDR3 nucleotides are TGTGCCAGCTCTGGGCTAGCGGAAGATACGCAGTATTTT. As protein: CASSGLAEDTQYF.

The J gene is TRBJ1-4, the V gene TRBV9; D may be TRBD1 (6 bases). Trimming took off 0 bases at V and 8 bases at J, with 14 bases between the two ends. Germline-derived CDR1 and CDR2 are SGDLS and YYNGEE. This CDR3 spans 15 amino acids. CDR3 amino acids: CASSVGGQGSEKLFF. As DNA, the CDR3 is TGTGCCAGCAGCGTAGGCGGGCAGGGGAGCGAAAAACTGTTTTTT.

The rearrangement joins TRBV5-1 to TRBJ2-7; TRBD2 aligns across 8 bases. The CDR3 is 14 residues long. Germline V gene lookup returns CDR1 SGHRS and CDR2 YFSETQ. V shed 4 bases, J shed 4 bases, and the junction held 7 bases outside the gene matches. This CDR3 reads CASSPEQRGYEQYF. The CDR3 DNA sequence: TGCGCCAGCAGCCCGGAGCAGCGGGGGTACGAGCAGTACTTC.

This chain uses TRBV29-1 with TRBJ2-1; D is uncertain. The CDR3 sequence is 15 residues long. V was cut by 1 base and J by 1 base, with 11 bases left in between. Germline lookup yields CDR1 SQVTM and CDR2 ANQGSEA. The CDR3 loop reads CSVEGQRASYNEQFF. CDR3 DNA: TGCAGCGTTGAAGGGCAACGTGCTTCCTACAATGAGCAGTTCTTC.

V gene TRBV28 combines with J gene TRBJ2-5, with D perhaps TRBD1 (6 bases). The CDR3 extends over 12 amino acids. Trimming took 11 bases from V and 4 from J, leaving 14 bases between them. Germline values: CDR1 MDHEN, CDR2 SYDVKM. CDR3 coding DNA: TGTGCCCACGGACAGAGGGGAGAGACCCAGTACTTC. Its protein product is CAHGQRGETQYF.

The CDR3 sequence is CASSGDRGWGGELFF. The CDR3 DNA reads TGTGCCAGCAGCGGGGACAGGGGTTGGGGCGGGGAGCTGTTTTTT. J is TRBJ2-2 and V is TRBV6-5; 10 bases are a match to TRBD1. V shed 6 bases, J shed 7 bases, and the junction held 8 bases outside the gene matches. CDR3 length: 15 amino acids. Germline-derived CDR1 and CDR2 are MNHEY and SVGAGI.

The chain uses TRBV7-9 and TRBJ2-7; 8 bases map to TRBD1. The CDR3 covers 13 residues. CDR1 and CDR2 (germline): SEHNR, FQNEAQ (reference sequence). V lost 2 bases and J lost 4; bases outside the gene matches: 1. CDR3 in amino acids: CASSLQGAYEQYF. The CDR3 bases are TGTGCCAGCAGCTTACAGGGGGCTTACGAGCAGTACTTC.

This clone was counted a single time. This rearrangement joins TRBV18 to TRBJ1-5, with D maybe TRBD1 (6 bases). The germline V gene encodes CDR1 KGHSH and CDR2 LQKENI. V lost 2 bases and J 6 bases, leaving 17 bases between the germline ends. The CDR3 has 16 amino acids. The CDR3 loop is CASSPRGGGDTQPQHF. In nucleotides, the CDR3 is TGTGCCAGCTCACCAAGGGGCGGGGGCGATACTCAGCCCCAGCATTTT.

The V call is TRBV14, the J call TRBJ2-7, with TRBD2 identical over 7 bases. The germline V gene encodes CDR1 SGHDN and CDR2 FVKESK. There are 16 residues in the CDR3. Trimming cost V 1 base and J 3 bases; bases outside gene matches: 9. The CDR3 nucleotides read TGTGCCAGCAGCCAAGGTACGCCGCTAGCGGTCTACGAGCAGTACTTC. Translated, it gives CASSQGTPLAVYEQYF.

V usage is TRBV11-1 and J usage is TRBJ1-3, with 8 bases fitting TRBD1. Trimming at V came to 5 bases and at J to 4 bases, leaving 4 bases not matched to a gene. CDR1 SGHAT and CDR2 FQDESV come from the germline V gene (reference sequence). The CDR3 runs to 14 residues. This CDR3 is CASSPRTGGNTIYF. Here the CDR3 DNA reads TGTGCCAGCAGCCCACGGACAGGGGGAAACACCATATATTTT.

The chain joins TRBV28 to TRBJ2-7; 12 bases map to TRBD2. The CDR3 loop spans 16 amino acids. The germline gives CDR1 MDHEN, CDR2 SYDVKM. J gave up 3 bases and V 3 bases, and 6 bases lay outside the gene matches. CDR3 in DNA: TGTGCCAGCAGTTTCCCGACTAGCGGGAGAGTCTACGAGCAGTACTTC. Translating it yields CASSFPTSGRVYEQYF.

This clone was recorded only once. This chain links TRBV27 with TRBJ1-1; TRBD1 might be the D (6 bases). Germline CDR1 MNHEY, CDR2 SMNVEV (reference sequence). V lost 5 bases and J lost 1, with 14 bases in between. The CDR3 totals 15 residues. Here the CDR3 reads CASSLQGSRNTEAFF. CDR3 nucleotides: TGTGCCAGCAGTCTACAGGGATCGAGGAACACTGAAGCTTTCTTT.